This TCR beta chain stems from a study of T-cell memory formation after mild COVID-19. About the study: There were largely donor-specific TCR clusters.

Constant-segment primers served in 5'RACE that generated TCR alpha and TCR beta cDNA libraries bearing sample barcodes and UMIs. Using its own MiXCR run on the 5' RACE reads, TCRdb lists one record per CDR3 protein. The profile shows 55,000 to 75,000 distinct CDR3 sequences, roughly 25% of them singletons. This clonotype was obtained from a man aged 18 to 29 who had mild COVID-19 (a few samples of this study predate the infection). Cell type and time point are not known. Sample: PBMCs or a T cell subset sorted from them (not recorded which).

CDR3 coding DNA: TGTGCCAGCAGCAAACGGGCGGGGGGCCCAGATACGCAGTATTTT. It translates to CASSKRAGGPDTQYF. V is TRBV4-2 and J is TRBJ2-3; 8 bases agree with TRBD2. The CDR3 is 15 residues long. Germline lookup yields CDR1 LGHNA and CDR2 YNFKEQ. Trimming took 5 bases from V and 4 from J; bases not matched to a gene: 8.